These 8 T cell receptor beta chains were sequenced from one sample in a study of blood T cell repertoires in COVID-19. Generated by immunoSEQ multiplex PCR, the TCRdb table keeps only in-frame clones and is missing some. Of about 140,000 clones in the sample, approximately 83% are singletons; the top ten hold approximately 4%. The sequencing input was peripheral blood. These receptors originate from a woman aged 55-70 years with acute or convalescent COVID-19.

V gene TRBV6-2 or TRBV6-3 combines with J gene TRBJ1-3; D is unclear. Germline CDR1 reads MNHEY; CDR2 reads SVGEGT. Trimming took 2 bases from V and 0 from J, leaving 8 bases between them. The CDR3 is 15 amino acids. This CDR3 is CASSYGQLSGNTIYF. The CDR3 nucleotides are TGTGCCAGCAGTTACGGGCAGCTCTCTGGAAACACCATATATTTT.

The chain has TRBV18 and TRBJ1-1; D is ambiguous. CDR1 KGHSH and CDR2 LQKENI come from the germline V gene. The CDR3 loop spans 13 amino acids. The germline V and J ends were trimmed by 2 bases and 2 bases, with 6 bases remaining between them. The chain's CDR3 is CASSPGRNTEAFF. CDR3 nucleotides: TGTGCCAGCTCACCAGGTAGAAACACTGAAGCTTTCTTT.

V is TRBV3-1 (or the pseudogene TRBV3-2) and J is TRBJ2-7; D remains unclear. The CDR3 is made up of 15 amino acids. Germline values: CDR1 LGHDT, CDR2 YNNKEL (reference sequence). The germline V and J ends were trimmed by 4 bases and 5 bases, with 18 bases remaining between them. CDR3 DNA: TGTGCCAGCAGCCCGGCTAGGCCCCCGGTAGACGAGCAGTACTTC. Amino acids: CASSPARPPVDEQYF.

V gene TRBV10-3 combines with J gene TRBJ2-5; TRBD2 aligns across 10 bases. The germline CDR1 and CDR2 sequences are ENHRY and SYGVKD. The ends lost 6 bases at V and 5 bases at J; junction bases unmatched: 6. The CDR3 is made up of 14 amino acids. CDR3 sequence reads: CAIRTGTSEETQYF. CDR3 nucleotides: TGTGCCATCAGGACCGGGACTAGCGAGGAGACCCAGTACTTC.

This clone was counted once. The chain combines TRBV5-1 with TRBJ2-3; D unclear. The V gene's germline CDR1 is SGHRS and CDR2 YFSETQ. The V and J ends lost 4 bases and 1 base respectively, with 10 bases between them. The CDR3 consists of 14 residues. The CDR3 DNA is TGCGCCAGCAGCACAAGGAGCGGCACAGATACGCAGTATTTT. Amino acids: CASSTRSGTDTQYF. Full variable domain (remainder filled in from reference TRBV5-1 and TRBJ2-3): KAGVTQTPRYLIKTRGQQVTLSCSPISGHRSVSWYQQTPGQGLQFLFEYFSETQRNKGNFPGRFSGRQFSNSRSEMNVSTLELGDSALYLCASSTRSGTDTQYFGPGTRLTVL.

This clone has a handful of counts. This chain links TRBV19 with TRBJ1-6; 11 nucleotides match TRBD1. V dropped 7 bases and J dropped 10; count of bases not matched to a gene: 9. Germline V CDR1 and CDR2: LNHDA, SQIVND (reference sequence). The CDR3 length is 15 residues. The CDR3 coding sequence is TGTGCCAGTATGGACAGGGGGCCGGGGAGGTCACCCCTCCACTTT. This codes for CASMDRGPGRSPLHF.

This sequence joins TRBV3-1 (or the pseudogene TRBV3-2) and TRBJ2-1, with D uncertain. The CDR3 has 12 residues. Trimming took 4 bases from V and 10 from J, leaving 11 bases between them. CDR1 LGHDT and CDR2 YNNKEL come from the germline V gene (reference sequence). The CDR3 DNA reads as TGTGCCAGCAGCCTCACCCCGCGGGAGCAGTTCTTC. Translating gives CASSLTPREQFF.

This clone has more than one count but fewer than ten. V usage is TRBV18 and J usage is TRBJ1-1; 7 bases align to TRBD1. The trim removed 2 bases at V and 3 bases at J, leaving 3 bases unmatched. The CDR3 sequence is 14 residues long. CDR1 KGHSH and CDR2 LQKENI come from the germline V gene. The CDR3 loop is CASSPGTGDTEAFF. CDR3 nucleotide sequence: TGTGCCAGCTCACCAGGTACAGGGGACACTGAAGCTTTCTTT.